This T cell receptor beta chain was retrieved from a study of T-cell reconstitution after alpha-beta-depleted transplantation in children. Germline V gives CDR1 LGHNA, CDR2 YNFKEQ. The CDR3 length is 15 residues. V was shortened by 0 bases and J by 6 bases, with 12 bases between the two germline ends. A TCRbeta library incorporating unique molecular identifiers was prepared. TCRdb passed the PCR reads through MiXCR, listing each CDR3 protein once. The sample holds 450,000 to 600,000 distinct CDR3 sequences, 32% seen once. This clonotype was observed at least ten times. V gene TRBV4-2 combines with J gene TRBJ1-5; D perhaps matches TRBD1 (6 bases). The TCR was taken from a human donor who donated a stem cell graft to a child with aplastic anemia. The starting material was PBMCs from the stem cell graft donor, obtained from the stem cell graft. As DNA, the CDR3 is TGTGCCAGCAGCCAAGACGGACAGATTTCTCAGCCCCAGCATTTT. Translation gives CASSQDGQISQPQHF.